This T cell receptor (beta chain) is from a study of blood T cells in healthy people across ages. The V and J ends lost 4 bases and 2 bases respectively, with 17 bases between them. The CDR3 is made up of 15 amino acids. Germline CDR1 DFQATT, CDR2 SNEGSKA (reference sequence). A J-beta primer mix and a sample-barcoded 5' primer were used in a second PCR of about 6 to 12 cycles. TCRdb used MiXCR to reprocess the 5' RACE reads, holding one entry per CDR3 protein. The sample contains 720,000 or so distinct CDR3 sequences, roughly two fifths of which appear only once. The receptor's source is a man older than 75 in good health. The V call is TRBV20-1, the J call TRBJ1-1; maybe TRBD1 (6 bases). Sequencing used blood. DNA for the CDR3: TGCAGTGCTACCACCGGGACACGATCTAACACTGAAGCTTTCTTT. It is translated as CSATTGTRSNTEAFF.